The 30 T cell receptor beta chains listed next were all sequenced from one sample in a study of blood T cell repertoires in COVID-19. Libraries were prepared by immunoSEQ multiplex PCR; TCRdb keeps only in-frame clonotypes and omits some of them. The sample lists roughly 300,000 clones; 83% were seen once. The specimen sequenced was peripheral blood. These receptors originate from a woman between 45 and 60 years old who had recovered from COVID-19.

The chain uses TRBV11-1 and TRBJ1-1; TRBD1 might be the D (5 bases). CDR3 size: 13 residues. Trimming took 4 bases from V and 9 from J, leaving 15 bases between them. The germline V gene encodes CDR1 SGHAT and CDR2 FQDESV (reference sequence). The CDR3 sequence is CASSYGAPPKAFF. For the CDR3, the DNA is TGTGCCAGCAGCTATGGGGCGCCGCCGAAAGCTTTCTTT.

The CDR3 sequence: CASSQVRGAGANVLTF. The CDR3 DNA is TGTGCCAGCAGCCAAGTGCGGGGCGCTGGGGCCAACGTCCTGACTTTC. The rearrangement joins TRBV3-1 (or the pseudogene TRBV3-2) to TRBJ2-6; possible D gene TRBD2, 6 bases. In germline, CDR1 is LGHDT, CDR2 YNNKEL (reference sequence). This CDR3 has 16 amino acids. V lost 1 base and J 2 bases, leaving 9 bases between the germline ends.

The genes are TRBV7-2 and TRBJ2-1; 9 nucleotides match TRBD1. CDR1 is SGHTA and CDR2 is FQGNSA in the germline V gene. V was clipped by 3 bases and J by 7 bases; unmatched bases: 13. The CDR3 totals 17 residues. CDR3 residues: CASSFLPGQGLENEQFF. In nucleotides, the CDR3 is TGTGCCAGCAGCTTTCTCCCGGGACAGGGTCTGGAGAATGAGCAGTTCTTC.

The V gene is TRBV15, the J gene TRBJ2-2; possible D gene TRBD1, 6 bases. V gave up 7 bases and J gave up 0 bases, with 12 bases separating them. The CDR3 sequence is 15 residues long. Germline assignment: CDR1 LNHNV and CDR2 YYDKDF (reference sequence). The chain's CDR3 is CATKGQFTNTGELFF. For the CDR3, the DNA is TGTGCCACCAAAGGACAGTTTACGAACACCGGGGAGCTGTTTTTT.

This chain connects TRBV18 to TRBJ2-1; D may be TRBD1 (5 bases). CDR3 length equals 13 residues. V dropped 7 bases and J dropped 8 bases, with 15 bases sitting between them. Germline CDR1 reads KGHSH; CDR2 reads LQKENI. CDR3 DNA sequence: TGTGCCAGCTTTTCCTTAGGGGTTCATGAGCAGTTCTTC. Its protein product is CASFSLGVHEQFF.

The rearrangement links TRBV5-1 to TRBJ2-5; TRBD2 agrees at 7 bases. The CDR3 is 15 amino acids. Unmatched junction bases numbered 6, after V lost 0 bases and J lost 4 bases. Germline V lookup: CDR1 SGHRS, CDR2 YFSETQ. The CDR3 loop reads CASSLEGAGVETQYF. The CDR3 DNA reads TGCGCCAGCAGCTTGGAAGGGGCGGGGGTAGAGACCCAGTACTTC.

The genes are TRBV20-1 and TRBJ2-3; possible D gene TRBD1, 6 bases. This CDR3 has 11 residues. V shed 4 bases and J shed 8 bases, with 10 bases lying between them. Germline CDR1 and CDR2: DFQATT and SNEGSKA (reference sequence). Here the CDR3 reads CSATDSGTQYF. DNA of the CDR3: TGCAGTGCTACGGACAGCGGTACGCAGTATTTT.

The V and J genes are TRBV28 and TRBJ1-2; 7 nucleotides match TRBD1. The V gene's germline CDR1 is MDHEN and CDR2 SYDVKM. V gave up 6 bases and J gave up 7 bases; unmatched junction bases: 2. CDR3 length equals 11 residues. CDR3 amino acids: CASRQGVGYTF. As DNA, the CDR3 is TGTGCCAGCAGGCAGGGGGTTGGCTACACCTTC.

This CDR3 is CSVGTGFGNTIYF. The CDR3 DNA reads TGCAGCGTGGGCACAGGGTTTGGAAACACCATATATTTT. The rearrangement uses TRBV29-1 and TRBJ1-3, with D perhaps matching TRBD1 (6 bases). The CDR3 covers 13 residues. Trimming left V 6 bases short and J 3 bases short, with 12 bases between. Germline V lookup: CDR1 SQVTM, CDR2 ANQGSEA.

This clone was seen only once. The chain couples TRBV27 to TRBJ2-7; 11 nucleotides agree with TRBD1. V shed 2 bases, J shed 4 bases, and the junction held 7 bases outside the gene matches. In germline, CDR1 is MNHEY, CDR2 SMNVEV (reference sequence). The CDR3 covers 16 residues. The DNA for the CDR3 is TGTGCCAGCAGTTTAACGTGGGGGACAGGGGGTTACGAGCAGTACTTC. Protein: CASSLTWGTGGYEQYF.

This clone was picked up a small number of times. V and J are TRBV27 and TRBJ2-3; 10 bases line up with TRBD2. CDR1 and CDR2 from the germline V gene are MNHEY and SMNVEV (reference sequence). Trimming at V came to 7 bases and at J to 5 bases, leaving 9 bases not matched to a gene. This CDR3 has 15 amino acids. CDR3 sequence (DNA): TGTGCCAGCAAACTAGCGGGGCCGCGAGGAGATACGCAGTATTTT. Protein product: CASKLAGPRGDTQYF.

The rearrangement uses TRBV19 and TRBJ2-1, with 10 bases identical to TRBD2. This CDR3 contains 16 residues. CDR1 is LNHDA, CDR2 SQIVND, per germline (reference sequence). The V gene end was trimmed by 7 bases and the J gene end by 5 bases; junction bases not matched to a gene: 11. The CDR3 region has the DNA TGTGCCAGTAAAGGTCGACGGACTAGCGGACACAATGAGCAGTTCTTC. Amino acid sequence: CASKGRRTSGHNEQFF. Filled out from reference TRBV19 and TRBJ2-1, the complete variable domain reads DGGITQSPKYLFRKEGQNVTLSCEQNLNHDAMYWYRQDPGQGLRLIYYSQIVNDFQKGDIAEGYSVSREKKESFPLTVTSAQKNPTAFYLCASKGRRTSGHNEQFFGPGTRLTVL.

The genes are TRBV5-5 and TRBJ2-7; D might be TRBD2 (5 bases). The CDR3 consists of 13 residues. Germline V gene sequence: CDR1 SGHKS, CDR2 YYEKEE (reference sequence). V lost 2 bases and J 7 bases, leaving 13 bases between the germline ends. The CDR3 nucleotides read TGTGCCAGCAGCTTTTCAGCCGGCGGGGAGCAGTACTTC. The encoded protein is CASSFSAGGEQYF.

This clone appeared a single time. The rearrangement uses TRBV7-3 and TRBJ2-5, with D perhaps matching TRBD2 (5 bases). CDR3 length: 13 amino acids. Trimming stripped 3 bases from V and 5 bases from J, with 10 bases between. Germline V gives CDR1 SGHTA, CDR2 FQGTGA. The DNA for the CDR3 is TGTGCCAGCAGCTTCGGACTCCGGGAGACCCAGTACTTC. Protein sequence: CASSFGLRETQYF.

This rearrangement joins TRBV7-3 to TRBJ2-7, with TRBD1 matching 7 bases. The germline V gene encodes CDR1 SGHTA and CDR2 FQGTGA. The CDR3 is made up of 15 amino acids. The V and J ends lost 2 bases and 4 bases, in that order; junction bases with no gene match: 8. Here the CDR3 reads CASSLGPGQQYEQYF. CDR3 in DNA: TGTGCCAGCAGCTTAGGGCCGGGACAGCAATACGAGCAGTACTTC.

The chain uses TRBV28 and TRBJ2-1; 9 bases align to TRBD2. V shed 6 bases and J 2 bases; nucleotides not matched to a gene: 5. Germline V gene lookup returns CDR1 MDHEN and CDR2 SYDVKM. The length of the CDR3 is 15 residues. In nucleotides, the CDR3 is TGTGCCAGCAGAGTTAGCGGGGGAACCTACAATGAGCAGTTCTTC. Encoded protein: CASRVSGGTYNEQFF.

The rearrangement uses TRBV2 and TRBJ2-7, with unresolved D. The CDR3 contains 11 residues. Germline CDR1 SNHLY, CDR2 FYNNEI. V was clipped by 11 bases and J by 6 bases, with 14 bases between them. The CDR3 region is CASFGRGEQYF. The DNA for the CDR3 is TGTGCCTCCTTCGGAAGAGGCGAGCAGTACTTC.

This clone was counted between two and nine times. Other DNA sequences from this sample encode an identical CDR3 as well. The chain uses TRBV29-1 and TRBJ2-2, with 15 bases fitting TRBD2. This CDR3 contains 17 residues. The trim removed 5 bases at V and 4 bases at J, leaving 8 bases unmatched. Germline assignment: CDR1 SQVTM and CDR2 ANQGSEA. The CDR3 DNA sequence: TGCAGCGTTCGAAGGACTAGCGGGGGGGCTGGCACCGGGGAGCTGTTTTTT. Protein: CSVRRTSGGAGTGELFF.

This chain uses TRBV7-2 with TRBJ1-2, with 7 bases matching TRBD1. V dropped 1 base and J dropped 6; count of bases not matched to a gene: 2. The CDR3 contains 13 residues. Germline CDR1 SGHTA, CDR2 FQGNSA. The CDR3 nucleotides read TGTGCCAGCAGCTTAGGACAGGGACATGGCTACACCTTC. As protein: CASSLGQGHGYTF.

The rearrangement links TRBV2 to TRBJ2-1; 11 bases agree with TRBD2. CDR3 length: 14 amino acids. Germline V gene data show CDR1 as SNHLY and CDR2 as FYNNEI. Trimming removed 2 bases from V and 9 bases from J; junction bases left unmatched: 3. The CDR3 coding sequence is TGTGCCAGCAGTGAAATACTAGCGGGGGCTGAGCAGTTCTTC. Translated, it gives CASSEILAGAEQFF.

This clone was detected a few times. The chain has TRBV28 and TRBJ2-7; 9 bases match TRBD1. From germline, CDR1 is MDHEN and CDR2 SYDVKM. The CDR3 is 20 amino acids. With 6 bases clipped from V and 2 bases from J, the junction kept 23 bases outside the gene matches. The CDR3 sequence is CASSLSGTWLQGAFTYEQYF. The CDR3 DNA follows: TGTGCCAGCAGCCTCTCGGGGACTTGGCTACAGGGGGCATTCACCTACGAGCAGTACTTC.

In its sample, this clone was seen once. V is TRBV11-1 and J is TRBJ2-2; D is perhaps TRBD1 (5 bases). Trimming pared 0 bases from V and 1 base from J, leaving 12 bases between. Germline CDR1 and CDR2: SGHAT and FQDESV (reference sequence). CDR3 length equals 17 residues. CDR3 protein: CASSLASTVGNTGELFF. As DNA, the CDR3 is TGTGCCAGCAGCTTAGCGTCGACAGTCGGGAACACCGGGGAGCTGTTTTTT.

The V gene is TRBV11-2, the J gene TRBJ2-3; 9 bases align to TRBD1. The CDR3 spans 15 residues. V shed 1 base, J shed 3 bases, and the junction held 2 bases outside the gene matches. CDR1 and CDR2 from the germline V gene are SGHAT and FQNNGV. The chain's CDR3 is CASSLVGQGTDTQYF. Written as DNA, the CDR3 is TGTGCCAGCAGCTTAGTGGGACAGGGAACAGATACGCAGTATTTT.

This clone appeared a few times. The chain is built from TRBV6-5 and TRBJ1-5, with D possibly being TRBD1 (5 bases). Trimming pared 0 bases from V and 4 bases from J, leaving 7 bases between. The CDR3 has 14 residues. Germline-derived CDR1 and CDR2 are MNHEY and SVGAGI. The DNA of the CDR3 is TGTGCCAGCAGTTACTCCTCAGGGAATCAGCCCCAGCATTTT. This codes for CASSYSSGNQPQHF.

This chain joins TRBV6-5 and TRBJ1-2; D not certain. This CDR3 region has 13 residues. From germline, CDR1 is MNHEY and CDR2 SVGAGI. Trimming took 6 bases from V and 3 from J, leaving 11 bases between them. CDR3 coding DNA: TGTGCCAGCAGACCATCCCCGGACTATGGCTACACCTTC. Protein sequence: CASRPSPDYGYTF.

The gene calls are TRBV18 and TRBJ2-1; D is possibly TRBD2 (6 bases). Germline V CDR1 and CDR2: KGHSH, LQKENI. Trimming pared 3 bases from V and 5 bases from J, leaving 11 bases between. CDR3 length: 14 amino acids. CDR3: CASSPSSANNEQFF. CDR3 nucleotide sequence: TGTGCCAGCTCACCGTCTAGCGCCAACAATGAGCAGTTCTTC. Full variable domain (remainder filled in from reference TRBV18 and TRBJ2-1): NAGVMQNPRHLVRRRGQEARLRCSPMKGHSHVYWYRQLPEEGLKFMVYLQKENIIDESGMPKERFSAEFPKEGPSILRIQQVVRGDSAAYFCASSPSSANNEQFFGPGTRLTVL.

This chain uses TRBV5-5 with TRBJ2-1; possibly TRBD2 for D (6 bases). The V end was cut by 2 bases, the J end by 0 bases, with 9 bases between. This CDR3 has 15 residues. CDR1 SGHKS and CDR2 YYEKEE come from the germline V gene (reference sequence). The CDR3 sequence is CASSFDGSSYNEQFF. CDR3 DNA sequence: TGTGCCAGCAGCTTCGACGGGAGCTCCTACAATGAGCAGTTCTTC.

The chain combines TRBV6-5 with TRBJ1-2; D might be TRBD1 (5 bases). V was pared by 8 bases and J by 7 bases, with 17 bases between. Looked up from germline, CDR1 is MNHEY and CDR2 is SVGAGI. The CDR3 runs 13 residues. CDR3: CASHAGGIAGYTF. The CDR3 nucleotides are TGTGCCAGCCATGCTGGGGGGATCGCTGGCTACACCTTC.

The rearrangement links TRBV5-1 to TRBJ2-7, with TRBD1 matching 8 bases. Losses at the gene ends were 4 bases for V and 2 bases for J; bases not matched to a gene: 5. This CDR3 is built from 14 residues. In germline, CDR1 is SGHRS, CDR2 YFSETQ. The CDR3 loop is CASSQGTGAYEQYF. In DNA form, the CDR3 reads TGCGCCAGCAGCCAAGGGACAGGTGCCTACGAGCAGTACTTC.

CDR3: CASSSGTGWDYEQYF. In DNA form, the CDR3 reads TGTGCCAGTAGCTCGGGGACAGGGTGGGACTACGAGCAGTACTTC. The J gene is TRBJ2-7, the V gene TRBV19, with 9 bases that match TRBD1. Trimming took 6 bases from V and 3 from J; bases not matched to a gene: 9. Germline V gives CDR1 LNHDA, CDR2 SQIVND (reference sequence). The CDR3 is made up of 15 amino acids.